This note documents a single T cell receptor beta chain sequence. Its antigen is still unknown. This specimen belongs to a study of shared clonotypes between healthy human individuals. CD45RO-negative, CCR7-selected cells formed the naive CD8 fraction, which excluded terminally differentiated effector memory CD45RA+ cells. Study-wide points: Richness estimates generally favored naive over memory subsets.

Sequencing used immunoSEQ multiplex PCR; TCRdb keeps in-frame clones, though not all of them. The repertoire holds hundreds of thousands of clones, with more than 85% as singletons. Germline lookup yields CDR1 SGHDN and CDR2 FVKESK. The CDR3 sequence is 13 residues long. The V end lost 0 bases, the J end lost 6 bases, and 6 bases lay between the germline ends. This chain connects TRBV14 to TRBJ1-5; D not resolved. This clonotype originated in a man younger than 45 in good health. Material: naive CD8+ T cells sorted from blood. CDR3 in amino acids: CASSQDYSQPQHF. The CDR3 DNA is TGTGCCAGCAGCCAAGATTATAGTCAGCCCCAGCATTTT.